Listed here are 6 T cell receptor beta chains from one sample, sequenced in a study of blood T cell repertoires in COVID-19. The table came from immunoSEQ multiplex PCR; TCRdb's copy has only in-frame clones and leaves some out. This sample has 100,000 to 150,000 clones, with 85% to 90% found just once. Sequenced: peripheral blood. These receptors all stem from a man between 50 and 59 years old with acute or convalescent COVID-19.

CDR3 DNA sequence: TGTGCCAGCAGCCCCGAGTTGGGGGGTGGGGCCAACGTCCTGACTTTC. As protein: CASSPELGGGANVLTF. The J gene is TRBJ2-6, the V gene TRBV7-7, with a possible D match to TRBD2 (6 bases). There are 16 residues in the CDR3. CDR1 and CDR2 (germline): SSHAT, FNYEAQ (reference sequence). Trimming took 5 bases from V and 3 from J, leaving 14 bases between them.

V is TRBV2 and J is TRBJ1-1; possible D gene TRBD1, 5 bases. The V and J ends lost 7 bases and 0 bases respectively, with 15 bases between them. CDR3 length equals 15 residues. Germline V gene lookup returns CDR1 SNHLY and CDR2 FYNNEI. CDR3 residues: CASTARLQVNTEAFF. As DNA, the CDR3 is TGTGCCAGCACGGCCCGGCTACAGGTGAACACTGAAGCTTTCTTT. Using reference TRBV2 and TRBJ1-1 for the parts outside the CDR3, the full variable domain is EPEVTQTPSHQVTQMGQEVILRCVPISNHLYFYWYRQILGQKVEFLVSFYNNEISEKSEIFDDQFSVERPDGSNFTLKIRSTKLEDSAMYFCASTARLQVNTEAFFGQGTRLTVV.

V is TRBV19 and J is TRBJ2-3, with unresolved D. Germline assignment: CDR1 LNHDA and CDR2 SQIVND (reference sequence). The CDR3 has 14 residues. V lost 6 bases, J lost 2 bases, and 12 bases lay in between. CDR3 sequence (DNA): TGTGCCAGTAGCCGTGGGCTTAACACAGATACGCAGTATTTT. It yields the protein CASSRGLNTDTQYF. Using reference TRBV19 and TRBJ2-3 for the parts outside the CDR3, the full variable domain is DGGITQSPKYLFRKEGQNVTLSCEQNLNHDAMYWYRQDPGQGLRLIYYSQIVNDFQKGDIAEGYSVSREKKESFPLTVTSAQKNPTAFYLCASSRGLNTDTQYFGPGTRLTVL.

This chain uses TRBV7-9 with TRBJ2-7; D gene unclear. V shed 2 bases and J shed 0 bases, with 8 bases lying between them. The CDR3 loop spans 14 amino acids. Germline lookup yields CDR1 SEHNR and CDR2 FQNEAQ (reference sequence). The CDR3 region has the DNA TGTGCCAGCAGCTTAATGGCCAGCTCCTACGAGCAGTACTTC. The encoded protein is CASSLMASSYEQYF.

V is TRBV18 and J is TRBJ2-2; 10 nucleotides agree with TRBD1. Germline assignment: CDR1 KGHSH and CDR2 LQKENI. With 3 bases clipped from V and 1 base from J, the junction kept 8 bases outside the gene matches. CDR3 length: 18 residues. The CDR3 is CASSPWDRGLMNTGELFF. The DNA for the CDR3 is TGTGCCAGCTCACCTTGGGACAGGGGCCTCATGAACACCGGGGAGCTGTTTTTT.

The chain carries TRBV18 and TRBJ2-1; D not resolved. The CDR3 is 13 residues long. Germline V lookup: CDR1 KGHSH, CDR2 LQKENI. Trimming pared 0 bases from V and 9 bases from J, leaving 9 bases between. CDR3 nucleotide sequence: TGTGCCAGCTCACCACCGAGTCGCTTTGAGCAGTTCTTC. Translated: CASSPPSRFEQFF.